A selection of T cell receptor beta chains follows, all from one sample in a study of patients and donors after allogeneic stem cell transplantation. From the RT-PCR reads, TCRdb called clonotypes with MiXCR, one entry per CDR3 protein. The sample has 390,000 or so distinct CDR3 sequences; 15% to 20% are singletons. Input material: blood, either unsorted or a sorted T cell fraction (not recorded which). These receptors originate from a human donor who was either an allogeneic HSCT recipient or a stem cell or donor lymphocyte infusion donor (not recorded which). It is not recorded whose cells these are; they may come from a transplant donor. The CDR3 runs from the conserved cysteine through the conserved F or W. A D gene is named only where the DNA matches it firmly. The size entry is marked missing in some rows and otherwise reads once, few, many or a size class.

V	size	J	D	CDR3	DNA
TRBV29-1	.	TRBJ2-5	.	CSQPGGQETQYF	TGCAGCCAACCAGGCGGCCAAGAGACCCAGTACTTC
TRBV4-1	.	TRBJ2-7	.	CASINPEGYNLSYEQYF	TGCGCCAGCATCAACCCCGAGGGGTATAACCTAAGCTACGAGCAGTACTTC
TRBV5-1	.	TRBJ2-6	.	CASSLRGQGANVLTF	TGCGCCAGCAGCTTGAGGGGCCAGGGGGCCAACGTCCTGACTTTC
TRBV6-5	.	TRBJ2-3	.	CASSYSDRDTQYF	TGTGCCAGCAGTTACTCGGACCGCGATACGCAGTATTTT
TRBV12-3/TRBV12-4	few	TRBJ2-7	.	CASHQEGSYEQYF	TGTGCCAGCCACCAGGAGGGTTCCTACGAGCAGTACTTC
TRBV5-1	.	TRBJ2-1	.	CASSLTRPDNEQFF	TGCGCCAGCAGCTTGACTAGGCCCGACAATGAGCAGTTCTTC
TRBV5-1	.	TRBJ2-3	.	CASSLKFRGPHRTDTQYF	TGCGCCAGCAGCTTGAAGTTCAGGGGCCCCCACCGCACAGATACGCAGTATTTT
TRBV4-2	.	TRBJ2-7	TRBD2	CASSQPGAGDYEQYF	TGTGCCAGCAGCCAACCCGGGGCGGGAGACTACGAGCAGTACTTC
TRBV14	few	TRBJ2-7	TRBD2	CASSLHGLAYEQYF	TGTGCCAGCAGTCTCCATGGACTAGCCTACGAGCAGTACTTC
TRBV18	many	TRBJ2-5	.	CASSPRGQETQYF	TGTGCCAGCTCACCAAGGGGACAAGAGACCCAGTACTTC
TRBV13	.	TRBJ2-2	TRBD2	CASSFPGERGGFANTGELFF	TGTGCCAGCAGCTTCCCCGGCGAGCGGGGGGGATTCGCGAACACCGGGGAGCTGTTTTTT